This T cell receptor beta chain was sequenced during a study of PD-1 blockade in classical Hodgkin lymphoma. Study-wide findings and caveats: Relapsed/refractory patients reportedly had lower baseline diversity than newly diagnosed patients. Exclusion was the outcome for patients who began nivolumab under 1 year after ASCT.

Each patient's relapse followed autologous stem cell transplantation, and brentuximab vedotin exposure varied. Concerning this clone itself: Its antigen remains unknown.

CDR3 length: 11 amino acids. Germline CDR1 is MGHRA and CDR2 is YSYEKL. V gave up 6 bases and J gave up 0 bases, with 2 bases separating them. Assay: immunoSEQ multiplex PCR; the TCRdb copy retains only in-frame clones and omits some. Of under 70,000 clones in the sample, around 75% were seen once. The receptor was derived from a human donor with classical Hodgkin lymphoma. Sequenced material: peripheral blood mononuclear cells (PBMCs), taken before the second cycle of nivolumab. V and J are TRBV4-1 and TRBJ2-5; D is ambiguous. The CDR3 DNA follows: TGCGCCAGCAGGAACCAAGAGACCCAGTACTTC. This codes for CASRNQETQYF.